The present TCR beta chain was sequenced within a study of T cells in Graves' hyperthyroidism and ophthalmopathy. It was RNA transcripts that yielded the amplified TCR beta CDR3 regions. First-round RT-PCR targeting the TCR CDR3 was performed with the HTBI primer set. TCRdb re-derived calls from the multiplex PCR reads in MiXCR, one entry per CDR3 protein. Among about 320,000 distinct CDR3 sequences listed, 16% were seen once. Study-wide points: Ophthalmopathy and stable hyperthyroidism were separated by a 13 V-J model.

This clonotype was observed many times. Its antigen is unidentified. The CDR3 sequence is 16 residues long. V shed 7 bases and J 3 bases; nucleotides not matched to a gene: 14. Germline CDR1 is SGHRS and CDR2 is YFSETQ. The receptor was derived from a young man with Graves' hyperthyroidism. This chain links TRBV5-1 with TRBJ2-3; 7 bases fit TRBD2. Specimen: blood. CDR3 sequence (DNA): TGCGCCAGCGGCGACGGGGGGAAAGGAAGAACAGATACGCAGTATTTT. Protein product: CASGDGGKGRTDTQYF.